The 3 T cell receptor beta chains below all came from one sample that was sequenced in a study of T cells in Graves' hyperthyroidism and ophthalmopathy. It was RNA transcripts that yielded the amplified TCR beta CDR3 regions. Primed by the HTBI set, a first-round RT-PCR was run on the TCR CDR3. TCRdb reanalysed the multiplex PCR reads using MiXCR and keeps one entry per CDR3 protein. Among about 640,000 distinct CDR3 sequences listed, less than 25% were seen once. Input material: blood. The receptors here all came from a man aged 25 to 45 with Graves' ophthalmopathy.

The rearrangement uses TRBV11-1 and TRBJ2-7; 8 nucleotides line up with TRBD1. The trim removed 5 bases at V and 2 bases at J, leaving 5 bases unmatched. The CDR3 is 14 residues long. Germline V gene lookup returns CDR1 SGHAT and CDR2 FQDESV (reference sequence). The CDR3 DNA sequence: TGTGCCAGCAGCGGCCGGGACAGGACCTACGAGCAGTACTTC. It is translated as CASSGRDRTYEQYF.

The CDR3 region is CATLSGSFSEQFF. DNA of the CDR3: TGTGCCACTCTTTCAGGGTCCTTTAGTGAGCAGTTCTTC. The chain combines TRBV28 with TRBJ2-1, with D possibly TRBD1 on 5 matching bases. The CDR3 extends over 13 amino acids. Trimming left V 10 bases short and J 9 bases short, with 19 bases between. From germline, CDR1 is MDHEN and CDR2 SYDVKM.

This clonotype was counted many times. The V call is TRBV30, the J call TRBJ1-3; D is ambiguous. The germline CDR1 and CDR2 sequences are GTSNPN and SVGIG (reference sequence). The CDR3 has 13 amino acids. The CDR3 reads CATLFGTGNTIYF. CDR3 nucleotides: TGTGCAACTCTCTTCGGGACTGGAAACACCATATATTTT.